A selection of T cell receptor beta chains follows, all from one sample in a study of blood T cell repertoires in COVID-19. Some clones are missing from TCRdb's copy, which holds only in-frame ones; the method was immunoSEQ multiplex PCR. Of 94,000 or so clones detected, 70% to 85% appear once; the ten largest clones hold 20% to 30%. The specimen was peripheral blood. These TCRs come from a man aged 55 to 70 with acute or convalescent COVID-19. Both conserved end residues are trimmed from each CDR3. The D gene is left open where the match is weak.

TRBJ1-5	TRBV4-1	TRBD1	ASSQDPRTGDQPQH
TRBJ2-1	TRBV7-9	NA	ASSPPEGVKQF
TRBJ2-1	TRBV6-5	NA	ASRGGADYNEQF
TRBJ1-2	TRBV24-1	NA	ATSDSRSGRYGYT
TRBJ2-1	TRBV7-9	NA	ASSLVAGAAYNEQF
TRBJ1-2	TRBV4-1	TRBD1	ASSQAAGGYGYT
TRBJ1-2	TRBV19	TRBD1	ASSPGQVKEWNYGYT
TRBJ2-7	TRBV28	TRBD1	ASRVDRAPYEQY
TRBJ2-7	TRBV6-2/TRBV6-3	TRBD2	ASSRSGGFSYEQY
TRBJ2-1	TRBV11-3	TRBD2	ASSLDLTGAERGGYNEQF
TRBJ2-1	TRBV28	NA	ASSFRSEVGQF
TRBJ2-4	TRBV7-2	NA	ASSSGGLSGQRL
TRBJ1-1	TRBV10-2	TRBD1	ASSDRGWGTEAF
TRBJ2-2	TRBV11-2	TRBD1	ASSPATGAFTGELF
TRBJ1-2	TRBV11-2	NA	ASSLAQGRINYGYT
TRBJ1-1	TRBV4-1	TRBD1	ASSPYQGASEAF
TRBJ1-6	TRBV5-1	NA	ASSFGGATNSPLH
TRBJ2-3	TRBV7-7	NA	ASSLTVQGGDTQY
TRBJ1-3	TRBV28	TRBD1	ASSAEDREPFLLY
TRBJ2-7	TRBV19	NA	ASSIGAPSSYEQY
TRBJ1-1	TRBV9	NA	ASSVGGTMNTEAF
TRBJ1-2	TRBV3-1/TRBV3-2	TRBD1	ASSVQGSYGYT
TRBJ1-4	TRBV5-8	NA	ASSLSGGRSEKLF
TRBJ2-7	TRBV3-1/TRBV3-2	NA	ASSRGGRGSYEQY
TRBJ2-7	TRBV3-1/TRBV3-2	NA	ASSLAGTYEQY
TRBJ2-5	TRBV4-1	NA	ASSQGGSQETQY